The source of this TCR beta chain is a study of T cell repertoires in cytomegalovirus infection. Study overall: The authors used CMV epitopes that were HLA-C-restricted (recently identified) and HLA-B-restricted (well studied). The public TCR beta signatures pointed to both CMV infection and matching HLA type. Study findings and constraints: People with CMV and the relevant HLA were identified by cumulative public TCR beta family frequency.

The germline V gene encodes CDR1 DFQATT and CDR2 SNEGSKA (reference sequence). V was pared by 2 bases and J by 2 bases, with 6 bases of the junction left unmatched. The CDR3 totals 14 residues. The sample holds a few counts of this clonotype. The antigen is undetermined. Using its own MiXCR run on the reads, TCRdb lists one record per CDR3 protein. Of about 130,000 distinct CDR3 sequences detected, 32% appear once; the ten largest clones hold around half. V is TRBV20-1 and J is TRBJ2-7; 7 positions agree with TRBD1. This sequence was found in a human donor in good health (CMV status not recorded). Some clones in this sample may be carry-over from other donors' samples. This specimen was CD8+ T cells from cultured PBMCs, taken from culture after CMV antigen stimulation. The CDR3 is CSARLFDRAYEQYF. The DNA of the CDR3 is TGCAGTGCTAGACTCTTTGACAGGGCCTACGAGCAGTACTTC.